These 3 T cell receptor beta chains were sequenced from one sample in a study of T-cell reconstitution after alpha-beta-depleted transplantation in children. A TCRbeta library incorporating unique molecular identifiers was prepared. TCRdb analysed the PCR reads with MiXCR anew, one entry per CDR3 protein. The sample has about 870,000 distinct CDR3 sequences, roughly 15% seen once. The sample consisted of PBMCs, mostly from graft donor cells, taken 360 days after TCRalphabeta/CD19-depleted stem cell transplant. The receptors originated from a male patient aged 10 to 17 who had a stem cell transplant for acute lymphoblastic leukemia, so the T cells may come from the graft donor.

This clonotype was seen many times. This chain connects TRBV6-4 to TRBJ2-1, with 7 bases aligning to TRBD2. V lost 3 bases, J lost 8 bases, and 10 bases stayed unmatched. The CDR3 contains 15 residues. CDR1 is MRHNA, CDR2 SNTAGT, per germline. The CDR3 protein is CASSESAGKLDEQFF. CDR3 DNA: TGTGCCAGCAGTGAGTCAGCGGGAAAGCTCGATGAGCAGTTCTTC.

The chain links TRBV7-6 to TRBJ2-1, with a weak D call TRBD1 (6 bases). CDR1 and CDR2 from the germline V gene are SGHVS and FNYEAQ. CDR3 length: 14 amino acids. V lost 1 base and J lost 9, with 13 bases in between. The CDR3 DNA sequence: TGTGCCAGCAGCTTAGTAGGGGGAGCTAGTGAGCAGTTCTTC. It specifies CASSLVGGASEQFF.

This clonotype has only a few counts. The CDR3 loop is CASSPQGGGNNEQFF. The CDR3 coding sequence is TGTGCCAGCAGTCCTCAGGGGGGGGGTAACAATGAGCAGTTCTTC. This chain joins TRBV27 and TRBJ2-1; the D call may be TRBD1 or TRBD2 (7 bases each). Germline assignment: CDR1 MNHEY and CDR2 SMNVEV (reference sequence). The CDR3 is 15 amino acids. Trimming took off 5 bases at V and 5 bases at J, with 16 bases between the two ends.